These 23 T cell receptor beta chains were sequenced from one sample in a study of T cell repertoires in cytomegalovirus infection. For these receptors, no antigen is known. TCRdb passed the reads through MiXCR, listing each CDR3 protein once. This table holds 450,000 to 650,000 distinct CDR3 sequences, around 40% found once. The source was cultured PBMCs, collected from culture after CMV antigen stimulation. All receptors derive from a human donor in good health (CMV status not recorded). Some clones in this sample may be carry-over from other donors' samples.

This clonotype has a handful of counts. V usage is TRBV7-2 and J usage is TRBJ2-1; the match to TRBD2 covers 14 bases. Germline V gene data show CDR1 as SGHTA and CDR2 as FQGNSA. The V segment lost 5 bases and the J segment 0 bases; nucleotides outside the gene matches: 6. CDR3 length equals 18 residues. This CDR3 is CASSEGLAGDASYNEQFF. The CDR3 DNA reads TGTGCCAGCAGCGAGGGACTAGCGGGAGACGCCTCCTACAATGAGCAGTTCTTC.

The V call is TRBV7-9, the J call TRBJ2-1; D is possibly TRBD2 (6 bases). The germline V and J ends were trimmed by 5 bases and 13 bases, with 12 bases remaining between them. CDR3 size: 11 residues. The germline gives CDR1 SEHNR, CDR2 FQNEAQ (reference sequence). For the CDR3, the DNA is TGTGCCAGCAGCCTACCGGGACTTCAGTTCTTC. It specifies CASSLPGLQFF.

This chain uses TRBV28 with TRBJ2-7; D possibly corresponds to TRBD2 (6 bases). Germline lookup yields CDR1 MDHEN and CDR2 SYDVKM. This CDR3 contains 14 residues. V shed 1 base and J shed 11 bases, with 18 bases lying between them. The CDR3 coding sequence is TGTGCCAGCAGTTTATCATCCGGACTCCCGGGGGAGTACTTC. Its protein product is CASSLSSGLPGEYF.

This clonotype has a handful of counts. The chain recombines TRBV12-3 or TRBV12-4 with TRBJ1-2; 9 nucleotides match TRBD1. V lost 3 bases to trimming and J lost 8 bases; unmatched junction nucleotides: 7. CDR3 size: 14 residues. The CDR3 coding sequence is TGTGCCAGCAGTTTCGGACAGGGGAGGGAAGGCTACACCTTC. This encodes CASSFGQGREGYTF.

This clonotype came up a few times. As DNA, the CDR3 is TGCAGCGTCACCCCCGGGACTCTCGAGCAGTTCTTC. Amino acid sequence: CSVTPGTLEQFF. The chain couples TRBV29-1 to TRBJ2-1; tentatively, D is TRBD2 (6 bases). The CDR3 sequence is 12 residues long. Between the trimmed V and J ends, which lost 6 bases and 10 bases, there was a span of 16 bases. Germline lookup yields CDR1 SQVTM and CDR2 ANQGSEA.

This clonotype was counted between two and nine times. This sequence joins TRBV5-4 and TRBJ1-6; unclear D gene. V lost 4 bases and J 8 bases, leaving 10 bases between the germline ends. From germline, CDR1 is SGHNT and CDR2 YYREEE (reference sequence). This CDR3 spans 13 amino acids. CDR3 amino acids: CASSLGSDSPLHF. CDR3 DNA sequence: TGTGCCAGCAGCCTGGGGTCGGATTCACCCCTCCACTTT.

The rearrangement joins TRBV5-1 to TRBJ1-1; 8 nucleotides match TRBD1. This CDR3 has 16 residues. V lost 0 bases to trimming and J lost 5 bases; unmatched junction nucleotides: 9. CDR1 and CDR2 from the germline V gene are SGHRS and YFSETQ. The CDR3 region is CASSLGSQGAGTEAFF. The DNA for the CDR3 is TGCGCCAGCAGCTTGGGGTCCCAGGGGGCCGGAACTGAAGCTTTCTTT.

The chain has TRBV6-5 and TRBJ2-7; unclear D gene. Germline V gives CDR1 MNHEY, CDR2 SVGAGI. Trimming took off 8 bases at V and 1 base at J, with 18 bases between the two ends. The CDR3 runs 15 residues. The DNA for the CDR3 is TGTGCCAGCCTGGTAAGCGTGGGCGGTTCCTACGAGCAGTACTTC. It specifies CASLVSVGGSYEQYF.

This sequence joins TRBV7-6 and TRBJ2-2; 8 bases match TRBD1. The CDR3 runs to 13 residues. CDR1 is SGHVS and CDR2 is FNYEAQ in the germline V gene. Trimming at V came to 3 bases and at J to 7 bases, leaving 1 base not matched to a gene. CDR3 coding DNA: TGTGCCAGCAGCTTGACAGGGGTCGGGGAGCTGTTTTTT. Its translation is CASSLTGVGELFF.

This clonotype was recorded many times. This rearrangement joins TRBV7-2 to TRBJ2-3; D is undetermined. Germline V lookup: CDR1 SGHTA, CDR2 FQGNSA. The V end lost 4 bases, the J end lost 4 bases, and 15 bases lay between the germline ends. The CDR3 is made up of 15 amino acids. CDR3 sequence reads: CASSWAWGVADTQYF. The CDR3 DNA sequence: TGTGCCAGCAGCTGGGCCTGGGGTGTGGCAGATACGCAGTATTTT.

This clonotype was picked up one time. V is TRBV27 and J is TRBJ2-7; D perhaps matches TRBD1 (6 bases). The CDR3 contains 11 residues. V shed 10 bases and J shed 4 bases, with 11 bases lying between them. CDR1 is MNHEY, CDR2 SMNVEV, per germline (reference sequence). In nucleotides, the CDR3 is TGTGCCATAGGGGGACGTTACGAGCAGTACTTC. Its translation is CAIGGRYEQYF.

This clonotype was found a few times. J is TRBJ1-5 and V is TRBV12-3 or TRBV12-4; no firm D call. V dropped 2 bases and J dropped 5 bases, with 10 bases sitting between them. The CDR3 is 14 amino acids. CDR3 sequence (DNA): TGTGCCAGCAGTTTATTCTCCACAGATCAGCCCCAGCATTTT. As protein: CASSLFSTDQPQHF.

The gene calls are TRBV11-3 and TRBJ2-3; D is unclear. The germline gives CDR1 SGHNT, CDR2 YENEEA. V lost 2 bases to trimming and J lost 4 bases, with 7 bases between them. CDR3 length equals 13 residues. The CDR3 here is CASSLNQADTQYF. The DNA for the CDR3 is TGTGCCAGCAGCTTAAACCAAGCAGATACGCAGTATTTT.

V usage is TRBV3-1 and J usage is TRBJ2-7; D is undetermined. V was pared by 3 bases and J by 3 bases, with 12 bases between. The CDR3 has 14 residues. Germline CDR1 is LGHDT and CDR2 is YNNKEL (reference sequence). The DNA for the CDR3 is TGTGCCAGCAGCCAGGCCGTTTTGGTCTACGAGCAGTACTTC. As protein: CASSQAVLVYEQYF.

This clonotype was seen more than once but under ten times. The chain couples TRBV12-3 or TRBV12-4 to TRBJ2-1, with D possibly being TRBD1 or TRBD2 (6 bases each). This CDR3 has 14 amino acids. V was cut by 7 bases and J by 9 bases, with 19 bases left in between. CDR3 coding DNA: TGTGCCAGCATCCTGACGGGGGCCCAGCGTGAGCAGTTCTTC. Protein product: CASILTGAQREQFF.

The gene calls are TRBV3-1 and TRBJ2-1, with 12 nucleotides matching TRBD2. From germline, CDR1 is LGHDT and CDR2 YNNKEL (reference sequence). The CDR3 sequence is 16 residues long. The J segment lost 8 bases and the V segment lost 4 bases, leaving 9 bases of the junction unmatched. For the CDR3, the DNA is TGTGCCAGCAGCCCTCACCTAGCGGGGGGGTCACATGAGCAGTTCTTC. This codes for CASSPHLAGGSHEQFF.

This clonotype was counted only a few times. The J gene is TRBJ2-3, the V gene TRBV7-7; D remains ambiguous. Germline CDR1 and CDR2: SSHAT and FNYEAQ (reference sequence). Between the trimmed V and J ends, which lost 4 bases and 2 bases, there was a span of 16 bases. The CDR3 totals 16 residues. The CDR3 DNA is TGTGCCAGCAGCTCCCACCGGGTAGTCCCCACAGATACGCAGTATTTT. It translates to CASSSHRVVPTDTQYF.

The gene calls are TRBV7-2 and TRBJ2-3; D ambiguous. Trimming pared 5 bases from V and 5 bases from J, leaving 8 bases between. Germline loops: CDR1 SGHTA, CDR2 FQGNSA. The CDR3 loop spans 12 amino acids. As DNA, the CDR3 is TGTGCCAGCAGCCAGCTGGGAGATACGCAGTATTTT. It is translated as CASSQLGDTQYF.

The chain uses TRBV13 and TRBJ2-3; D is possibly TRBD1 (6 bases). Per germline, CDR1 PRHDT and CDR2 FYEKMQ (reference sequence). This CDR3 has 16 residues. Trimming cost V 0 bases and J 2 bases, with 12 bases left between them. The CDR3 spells CASSLGGTSLTDTQYF. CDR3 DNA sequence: TGTGCCAGCAGCTTAGGAGGGACATCCCTCACAGATACGCAGTATTTT.

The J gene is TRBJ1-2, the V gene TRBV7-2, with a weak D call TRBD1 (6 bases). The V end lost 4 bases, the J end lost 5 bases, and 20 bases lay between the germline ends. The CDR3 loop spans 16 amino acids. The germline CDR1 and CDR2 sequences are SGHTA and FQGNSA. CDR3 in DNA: TGTGCCAGCAGCTCATCGGTCGGGGGAGGGGGATATGGCTACACCTTC. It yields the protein CASSSSVGGGGYGYTF.

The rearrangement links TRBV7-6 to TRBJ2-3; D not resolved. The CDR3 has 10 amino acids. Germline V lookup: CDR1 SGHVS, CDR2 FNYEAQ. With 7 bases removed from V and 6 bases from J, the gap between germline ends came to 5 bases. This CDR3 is CASTADTQYF. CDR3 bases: TGTGCCAGCACGGCGGATACGCAGTATTTT.

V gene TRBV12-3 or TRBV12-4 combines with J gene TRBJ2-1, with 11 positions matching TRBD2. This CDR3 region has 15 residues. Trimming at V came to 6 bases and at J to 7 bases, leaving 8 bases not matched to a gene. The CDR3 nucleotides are TGTGCCAGCAGATCTACTAGCGGGGGTTGGAATGAGCAGTTCTTC. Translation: CASRSTSGGWNEQFF.

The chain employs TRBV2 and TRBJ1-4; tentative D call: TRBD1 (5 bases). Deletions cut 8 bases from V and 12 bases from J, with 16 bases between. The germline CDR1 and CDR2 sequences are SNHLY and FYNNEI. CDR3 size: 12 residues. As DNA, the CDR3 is TGTGCCAGCCGACAGACTCCTTGGGAACTGTTTTTT. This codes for CASRQTPWELFF.